This T cell receptor beta chain was identified in a study of CD8 T cells in Susac syndrome. Per the germline V gene, CDR1 is MNHEY and CDR2 is SMNVEV (reference sequence). The CDR3 contains 12 residues. The ends were cut back, 10 bases at V and 5 bases at J, with 14 bases in the middle. It was with random hexamers that about 0.45 to 1 ug RNA was reverse transcribed. Coverage of TCR beta CDR3 amplification by immunoSEQ multiplex PCR extended to 54 Vbeta and 13 Jbeta. MiXCR, applied by TCRdb to the immunoSEQ multiplex PCR reads, yields one record per CDR3 protein. The sample yields about 200,000 distinct CDR3 sequences, 85% to 95% seen once.

The genes are TRBV27 and TRBJ2-5; D is possibly TRBD1 (5 bases). The sample taken for sequencing was CD4+ T cells from PBMCs. The TCR originated in a human donor in good health. The CDR3 DNA is TGTGCCACCTCCACAGGCGCGGAGACCCAGTACTTC. Encoded protein: CATSTGAETQYF.